A single sample is the source of the 11 T cell receptor beta chains below, sequenced in a study of blood T cell repertoires in COVID-19. The data were produced by immunoSEQ multiplex PCR, yet TCRdb's version contains in-frame clones alone and is incomplete. The sample consists of 120,000 to 150,000 clones, more than 70% of them appearing once. Sequencing was carried out using peripheral blood. These receptors came from a woman aged 55-70 years with acute or convalescent COVID-19.

This chain joins TRBV7-9 and TRBJ1-2; the D gene is possibly TRBD1 (5 bases). Trimming removed 5 bases from V and 0 bases from J, with 16 bases in between. The CDR3 covers 16 residues. Germline V CDR1 and CDR2: SEHNR, FQNEAQ (reference sequence). CDR3 loop: CASSPSQGSANYGYTF. In nucleotides, the CDR3 is TGTGCCAGCAGCCCCTCCCAGGGAAGCGCTAACTATGGCTACACCTTC.

The CDR3 bases are TGTGCCACCAGCAGAGTTAACAACCAAGAGACCCAGTACTTC. Protein product: CATSRVNNQETQYF. The gene calls are TRBV15 and TRBJ2-5; D remains unclear. Per the germline V gene, CDR1 is LNHNV and CDR2 is YYDKDF (reference sequence). The CDR3 loop spans 14 amino acids. V shed 1 base and J shed 0 bases, with 6 bases lying between them. Combining the CDR3 with reference TRBV15 and TRBJ2-5 gives the whole variable domain DAMVIQNPRYQVTQFGKPVTLSCSQTLNHNVMYWYQQKSSQAPKLLFHYYDKDFNNEADTPDNFQSRRPNTSFCFLDIRSPGLGDTAMYLCATSRVNNQETQYFGPGTRLLVL.

The CDR3 nucleotides read TGTGCCAGCAGCCGAAACAGGGGGCGCAGCAACGAGCAGTACTTC. Amino acids: CASSRNRGRSNEQYF. The V call is TRBV28, the J call TRBJ2-7; 9 nucleotides match TRBD1. This CDR3 has 15 amino acids. Germline V gene lookup returns CDR1 MDHEN and CDR2 SYDVKM. Germline trimming cut 6 bases from V and 5 bases from J; bases unmatched to any gene: 11.

The V and J genes are TRBV5-1 and TRBJ1-2; 8 bases fit TRBD1. V trimming: 5 bases; J trimming: 8 bases; junction bases outside the gene matches: 5. Germline assignment: CDR1 SGHRS and CDR2 YFSETQ. The CDR3 spans 12 residues. CDR3: CASSLTGGGYTF. As DNA, the CDR3 is TGCGCCAGCAGTTTAACAGGGGGAGGCTACACCTTC.

V gene TRBV19 combines with J gene TRBJ1-6; D unresolved. Trimming cost V 0 bases and J 0 bases, with 12 bases left between them. This CDR3 contains 18 residues. Germline assignment: CDR1 LNHDA and CDR2 SQIVND (reference sequence). The CDR3 nucleotides read TGTGCCAGTAGTATAGATATCCGAGTGAGCTCCTATAATTCACCCCTCCACTTT. As protein: CASSIDIRVSSYNSPLHF.

This clone was seen once. The genes are TRBV11-3 and TRBJ2-2; 8 positions agree with TRBD2. This CDR3 contains 15 residues. V was pared by 3 bases and J by 6 bases, with 6 bases of the junction left unmatched. CDR1 and CDR2 from the germline V gene are SGHNT and YENEEA. The CDR3 bases are TGTGCCAGCAGCTTCGGACTAGCCTCAGCCGGGGAGCTGTTTTTT. It is translated as CASSFGLASAGELFF. The variable domain in full, with the rest retrieved from reference TRBV11-3 and TRBJ2-2, is EAGVVQSPRYKIIEKKQPVAFWCNPISGHNTLYWYLQNLGQGPELLIRYENEEAVDDSQLPKDRFSAERLKGVDSTLKIQPAELGDSAVYLCASSFGLASAGELFFGEGSRLTVL.

The rearrangement joins TRBV28 to TRBJ1-2, with 7 bases aligning to TRBD1. Losses at the gene ends were 3 bases for V and 8 bases for J; bases not matched to a gene: 6. The germline V gene has CDR1 MDHEN and CDR2 SYDVKM. This CDR3 spans 13 amino acids. The CDR3, as DNA: TGTGCCAGCAGTTTGGAACAGGGGAGAGGCTACACCTTC. It translates to CASSLEQGRGYTF.

This chain joins TRBV3-1 (or the pseudogene TRBV3-2) and TRBJ2-7, with D tentatively TRBD2 (5 bases). From germline, CDR1 is LGHDT and CDR2 YNNKEL (reference sequence). This CDR3 has 14 residues. V was clipped by 5 bases and J by 3 bases, with 14 bases between them. CDR3 loop: CASSGLPSYYEQYF. In DNA form, the CDR3 reads TGTGCCAGCAGCGGCCTCCCTAGCTACTACGAGCAGTACTTC.

This rearrangement joins TRBV7-9 to TRBJ1-3; unclear D gene. V was trimmed by 2 bases and J by 3 bases, leaving 11 bases between them. CDR1 is SEHNR, CDR2 FQNEAQ, per germline (reference sequence). CDR3 size: 15 residues. The chain's CDR3 is CASSLWGGIGNTIYF. The CDR3 DNA follows: TGTGCCAGCAGCTTATGGGGAGGGATTGGAAACACCATATATTTT.

This clone has just one count. V usage is TRBV30 and J usage is TRBJ1-1, with D possibly TRBD1 on 5 matching bases. Germline V gene sequence: CDR1 GTSNPN, CDR2 SVGIG (reference sequence). This CDR3 is 12 amino acids long. Trimming removed 4 bases from V and 4 bases from J, with 10 bases in between. CDR3 amino acids: CAWKRGSTEAFF. The CDR3 DNA is TGTGCCTGGAAACGGGGGAGCACTGAAGCTTTCTTT.

The gene calls are TRBV19 and TRBJ2-5; D possibly corresponds to TRBD1 (5 bases). This CDR3 region has 14 residues. The V end was cut by 7 bases, the J end by 2 bases, with 14 bases between. Looked up from germline, CDR1 is LNHDA and CDR2 is SQIVND (reference sequence). The CDR3 here is CASNNDRIQETQYF. Here the CDR3 DNA reads TGTGCCAGTAACAACGACAGAATACAAGAGACCCAGTACTTC.